The T cell receptor (beta chain) described here comes from a study of cytomegalovirus exposure and HLA in healthy donors. General observations from the study: Presence/absence analyses rested on an assumption that sequencing depth was roughly uniform across donors.

13 Jbeta primers and 60 Vbeta primers were used for the PCR. Sequencing used immunoSEQ multiplex PCR; TCRdb keeps in-frame clones, though not all of them. This table has tens of thousands of clones, 55% to 65% appearing once. With regard to this clone: Its antigen is not identified.

Sequenced: PBMCs. This clonotype originated in a human donor in good health.

DNA for the CDR3: TGTGCCAGCAGGCCGTCAGGGGGCTTCTACAATGAGCAGTTCTTC. Its translation is CASRPSGGFYNEQFF. J is TRBJ2-1 and V is TRBV6-5; 8 nucleotides agree with TRBD1. Per germline, CDR1 MNHEY and CDR2 SVGAGI. This CDR3 is 15 amino acids long. With V trimmed by 6 bases and J by 3 bases, 7 bases remained unmatched.